These 5 T cell receptor beta chains were all obtained from the same sample, sequenced in a study of blood T cell repertoires in COVID-19. TCRdb keeps only in-frame clones here, not all; method: immunoSEQ multiplex PCR. Seen here are about 380,000 clones, 88% observed once, and the top ten hold 1.2%. Sequencing was done on a sample of PBMCs or T cells enriched from blood (not recorded which). The receptors shown here come from a young woman who had recovered from COVID-19.

The V gene is TRBV6-4, the J gene TRBJ2-1; TRBD2 agrees at 10 bases. The CDR3 covers 15 residues. V lost 2 bases, J lost 3 bases, and 1 base stayed unmatched. The germline V gene has CDR1 MRHNA and CDR2 SNTAGT. The CDR3 DNA follows: TGTGCCAGCAGTGACGGGACTAGCGACTACAATGAGCAGTTCTTC. Amino acids: CASSDGTSDYNEQFF.

This chain links TRBV6-5 with TRBJ1-2; 7 bases are a match to TRBD1. The CDR3 contains 15 residues. Germline V gene data show CDR1 as MNHEY and CDR2 as SVGAGI. V shed 0 bases, J shed 2 bases, and the junction held 3 bases outside the gene matches. The CDR3 DNA reads TGTGCCAGCAGTTACTCGACAGGGTTAAACTATGGCTACACCTTC. It specifies CASSYSTGLNYGYTF.

The chain carries TRBV4-1 and TRBJ2-1; 7 positions agree with TRBD2. J lost 8 bases, V lost 1 base, and 8 bases had no gene match. There are 15 residues in the CDR3. Germline assignment: CDR1 MGHRA and CDR2 YSYEKL. In nucleotides, the CDR3 is TGCGCCAGCAGCCAAGGGGCTAGCGGTTATGATGAGCAGTTCTTC. The encoded protein is CASSQGASGYDEQFF.

The chain carries TRBV7-9 and TRBJ1-3, with TRBD1 identical over 8 bases. Germline V gene sequence: CDR1 SEHNR, CDR2 FQNEAQ (reference sequence). This CDR3 spans 17 amino acids. J lost 1 base, V lost 4 bases, and 9 bases had no gene match. CDR3 DNA sequence: TGTGCCAGCAGCTCCCGACAGGGGTCCCTATCTGGAAACACCATATATTTT. Its protein product is CASSSRQGSLSGNTIYF.

The chain has TRBV7-2 and TRBJ1-2; TRBD1 matches at 9 bases. This CDR3 spans 17 amino acids. CDR1 and CDR2 from the germline V gene are SGHTA and FQGNSA. The J segment lost 2 bases and the V segment lost 5 bases, leaving 12 bases of the junction unmatched. The CDR3 loop reads CASSPVARTGANYGYTF. The DNA for the CDR3 is TGTGCCAGCAGCCCCGTCGCCAGGACAGGGGCCAACTATGGCTACACCTTC.